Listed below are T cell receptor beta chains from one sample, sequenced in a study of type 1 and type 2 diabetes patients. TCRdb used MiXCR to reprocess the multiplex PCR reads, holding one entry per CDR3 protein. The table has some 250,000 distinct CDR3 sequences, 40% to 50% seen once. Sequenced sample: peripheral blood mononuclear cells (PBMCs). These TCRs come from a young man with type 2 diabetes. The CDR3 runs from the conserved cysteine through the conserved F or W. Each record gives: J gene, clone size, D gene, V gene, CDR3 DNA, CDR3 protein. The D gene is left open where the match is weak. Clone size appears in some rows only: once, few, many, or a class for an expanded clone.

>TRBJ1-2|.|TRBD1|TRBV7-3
TGTGCCAGCAGCCGGACAGGGGCGGGTGGCTACACCTTC
CASSRTGAGGYTF
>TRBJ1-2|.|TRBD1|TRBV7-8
TGTGCCAGCAGCTTAGGAGGGGACAGGGGATGGGTGAACTATGGCTACACCTTC
CASSLGGDRGWVNYGYTF
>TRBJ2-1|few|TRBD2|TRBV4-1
TGCGCCAGCAGCCAAATGGGGCGGGAGCTTCGGAATGAGCAGTTCTTC
CASSQMGRELRNEQFF
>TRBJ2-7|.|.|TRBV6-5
TGTGCCAGCAGTTACGCCGGGGCCGAGCAGTACTTC
CASSYAGAEQYF
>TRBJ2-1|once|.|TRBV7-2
TGTGCCAGCAGCTTAGCGCTCCTTGATGAGCAGTTCTTC
CASSLALLDEQFF
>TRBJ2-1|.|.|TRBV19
TGTGCCAATAGTGCCGGATACTCCTACAATGAGCAGTTCTTC
CANSAGYSYNEQFF
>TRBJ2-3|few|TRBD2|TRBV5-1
TGCGCCAGCAGCAGTAGCGGGGGGGAGGCAGATACGCAGTATTTT
CASSSSGGEADTQYF
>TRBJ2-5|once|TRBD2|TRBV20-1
TGCAGTGTCCCGCGGGGGGGAGTTGGTAAGACCAAGTACTTC
CSVPRGGVGKTKYF
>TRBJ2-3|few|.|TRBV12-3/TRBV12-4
TGTGCCAGCAAAGACAGGCTCCTCACAGATACGCAGTATTTT
CASKDRLLTDTQYF
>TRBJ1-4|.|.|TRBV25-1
TGTGCCAGCAGTGACACGGCGGATTTAAGGGGGAAACTGTTTTTT
CASSDTADLRGKLFF
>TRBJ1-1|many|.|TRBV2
TGTGCCAGCGAACGGGAGGGGTACTTCGGCACTGAAGCTTTCTTT
CASEREGYFGTEAFF
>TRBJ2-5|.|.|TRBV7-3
TGTGCCAGCAGCCAGGGGGGGGTAGAGACCCAGTACTTC
CASSQGGVETQYF
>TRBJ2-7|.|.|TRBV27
TGTGCCAGCAGTTTATCAATCGTTGACGAGCAGTACTTC
CASSLSIVDEQYF
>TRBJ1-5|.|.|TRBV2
TGTGCCAGCAGAGACACTGGGTCGGGGGAGCCCCAGCATTTT
CASRDTGSGEPQHF
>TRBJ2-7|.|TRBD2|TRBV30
TGTGCCTGGAGTTATATGGCGGGGGGATCCTACGAGCAGTACTTC
CAWSYMAGGSYEQYF
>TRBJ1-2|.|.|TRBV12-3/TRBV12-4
TGTGCCAGCAGTGCCGCCCAGGGACTTTACTATGGCTACACCTTC
CASSAAQGLYYGYTF
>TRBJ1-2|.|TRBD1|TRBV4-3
TGCGCCAGCAGCCCGACGGGGACAGGGGGCTATGGCTACACCTTC
CASSPTGTGGYGYTF
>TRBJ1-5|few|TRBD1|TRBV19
TGTGCCAGCCTACCCGGACAGGGTTGGACATCGCCCCAGCATTTT
CASLPGQGWTSPQHF
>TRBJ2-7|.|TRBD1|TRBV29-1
TGCAGCGGGGGACAGGGTGATTACGAGCAGTACTTC
CSGGQGDYEQYF
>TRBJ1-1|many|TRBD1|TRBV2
TGTGCCAGCAGTAGACAGGGTGGAGACACTGAAGCTTTCTTT
CASSRQGGDTEAFF
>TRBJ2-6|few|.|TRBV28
TGTGCCAGCAGTCCGGATACCTCTGGGGCCAACGTCCTGACTTTC
CASSPDTSGANVLTF
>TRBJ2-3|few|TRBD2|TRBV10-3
TGTGCCAACTCTCCGGGACTAGCGGGCACAGATACGCAGTATTTT
CANSPGLAGTDTQYF
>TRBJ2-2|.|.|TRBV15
TGTGCCACCAGCAGAGATTATTCTGATCGAGGGGAGCTGTTTTTT
CATSRDYSDRGELFF
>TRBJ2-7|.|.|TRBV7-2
TGTGCCAGCAGCTTAGTTGAGGCCCTTCCCTACGAGCAGTACTTC
CASSLVEALPYEQYF
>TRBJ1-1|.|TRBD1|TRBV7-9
TGTGCCAGCGCCTCTGGGGACAGGACGAACACTGAAGCTTTCTTT
CASASGDRTNTEAFF
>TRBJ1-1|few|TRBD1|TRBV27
TGTGCCAGCAGGAGCCGGGACAGGAACACTGAAGCTTTCTTT
CASRSRDRNTEAFF
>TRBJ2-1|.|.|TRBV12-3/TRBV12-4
TGTGCCAGCAGTTTAAGCGGGTACTACAATGAGCAGTTCTTC
CASSLSGYYNEQFF
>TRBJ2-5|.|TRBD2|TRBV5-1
TGCGCCAGCAGCTTGCTAGCGGGAGGGGAGACCCAGTACTTC
CASSLLAGGETQYF
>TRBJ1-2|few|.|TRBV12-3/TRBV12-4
TGTGCCAGCAGTTTTAGCGGCAGAGACGGCTACACCTTC
CASSFSGRDGYTF
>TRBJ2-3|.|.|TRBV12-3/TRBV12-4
TGTGCCAGCAGCTCCGGACTCCATACGCAGTATTTT
CASSSGLHTQYF
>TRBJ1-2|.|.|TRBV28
TGTGCCAGCAGTCTCCCGATTGGTAGCTATGGCTACACCTTC
CASSLPIGSYGYTF
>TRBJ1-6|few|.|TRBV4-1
TGCGCCAGCAGCCAAGATTGGGGTTCACCCCTCCACTTT
CASSQDWGSPLHF
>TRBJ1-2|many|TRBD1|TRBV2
TGTGCCAGCAGTGTCGGGACAGTTGGTGGCTACACCTTC
CASSVGTVGGYTF
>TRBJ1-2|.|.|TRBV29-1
TGCAGCGTTGCCGCTGACAGGTTGAATGGCTACACCTTC
CSVAADRLNGYTF
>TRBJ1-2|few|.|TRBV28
TGTGCCAGCAGTTCCGCAGGGGTTCAGGGCTACACCTTC
CASSSAGVQGYTF
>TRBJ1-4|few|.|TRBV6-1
TGTGCCAGCAGTGAAGAAGGCCTCGGGAATGAAAAACTGTTTTTT
CASSEEGLGNEKLFF
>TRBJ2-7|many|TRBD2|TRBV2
TGTGCCAGCAGACATCTAGCGGGGTACGAGCAGTACTTC
CASRHLAGYEQYF
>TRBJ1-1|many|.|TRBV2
TGTGCCAGTGGGGAATGGGTCACTGAAGCTTTCTTT
CASGEWVTEAFF
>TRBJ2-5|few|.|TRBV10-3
TGTGCCATCAGTGCAGGGGGGCAAGAGACCCAGTACTTC
CAISAGGQETQYF
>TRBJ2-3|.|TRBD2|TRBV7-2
TGTGCCAGCAGCCTCCCTAGCGGGGGTACAGATACGCAGTATTTT
CASSLPSGGTDTQYF
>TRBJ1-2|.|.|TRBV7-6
TGTGCCAGCAGCTTAGAGATTACCTATGGCTACACCTTC
CASSLEITYGYTF
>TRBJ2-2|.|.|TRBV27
TGTGCCGGCGTCGGCACCGGGGAGCTGTTTTTT
CAGVGTGELFF
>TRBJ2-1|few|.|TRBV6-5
TGTGCCAGCAGTTACTCGAAGGAGGGGTATGAGCAGTTCTTC
CASSYSKEGYEQFF
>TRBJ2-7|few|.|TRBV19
TGTGCCAGTAGTGGGGCGCTCTCCTACGAGCAGTACTTC
CASSGALSYEQYF
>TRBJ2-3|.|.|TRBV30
TGTGCCTGGACCTTCGGTCTGCGCGCAGATACGCAGTATTTT
CAWTFGLRADTQYF
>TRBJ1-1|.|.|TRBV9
TGTGCCAGCAGCGTAACATCAGGGATGAACACTGAAGCTTTCTTT
CASSVTSGMNTEAFF
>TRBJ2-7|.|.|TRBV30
TGTGCCTGGAGTGGGGGGGCGGGATACGAGCAGTACTTC
CAWSGGAGYEQYF
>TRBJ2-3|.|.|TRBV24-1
TGTGCCAGCAGCCGGGGGATAGGGGGAGATACGCAGTATTTT
CASSRGIGGDTQYF